This entry concerns a single T cell receptor beta chain. Antigen unknown. Generation of TCR cDNA used 5'RACE template switching (which added a universal primer site and UMIs). TCRdb re-analysed the 5' RACE reads in MiXCR, keeping a single row per CDR3 protein. The data contain roughly 330,000 distinct CDR3 sequences, roughly 7% of them singletons. This record comes from a study of T cells after yellow fever vaccination. About the research overall: The authors prepared low-cell-number fractions using SMART-Seq v4 Ultra Low Input. Study outcomes and limitations: Post-booster reappearance was seen for most primary-vaccination clones (about 96% CD4, roughly 88% CD8). FACS-sorted repertoires could contain abundant clonotypes contaminating from the bulk population.

Germline CDR1 is KGHDR and CDR2 is SFDVKD. The CDR3 consists of 14 residues. V lost 6 bases, J lost 8 bases, and 18 bases lay in between. The sample consisted of PBMCs, taken roughly 45 days after the first yellow fever vaccination. The chain joins TRBV24-1 to TRBJ1-2, with D hard to call. The TCR was taken from a man between 18 and 29 years old who received the YFV17D yellow fever vaccine. The CDR3 DNA is TGTGCCACCAGTCCCCCAATTCATCTGAGAGGCTACACCTTC. This encodes CATSPPIHLRGYTF.